The 26 T cell receptor beta chains in this list originate from one sample, sequenced in a study of CD8+ T cells in alopecia areata. Noted treatment: oral pan-JAK inhibitor, 5-10 mg twice daily. Investigators isolated RNA and reverse transcribed it into cDNA to act as the sequencing template. Assay: immunoSEQ multiplex PCR; the TCRdb copy retains only in-frame clones and omits some. The sample yields 150,000 to 200,000 clones, less than 70% seen once. The source material was CD4+ T cells sorted from blood, sampled at week 4, from a patient treated with tofacitinib. Receptors were obtained from a human donor with alopecia areata.

The chain carries TRBV12-5 and TRBJ1-5; D gene unclear. V was cut by 0 bases and J by 0 bases, with 12 bases left in between. The length of the CDR3 is 17 residues. From germline, CDR1 is LGHNT and CDR2 FRNRAP. The CDR3 spells CASGLVRSGYSNQPQHF. The CDR3, as DNA: TGTGCTAGTGGTTTGGTACGGTCAGGATATAGCAATCAGCCCCAGCATTTT.

The chain employs TRBV7-9 and TRBJ2-2, with D perhaps matching TRBD1 or TRBD2 (5 bases each). V was shortened by 3 bases and J by 0 bases, with 11 bases between the two germline ends. The CDR3 totals 16 residues. Germline-derived CDR1 and CDR2 are SEHNR and FQNEAQ (reference sequence). The CDR3 sequence: CASSFMGRSNTGELFF. The CDR3 DNA reads TGTGCCAGCAGCTTTATGGGACGCTCGAACACCGGGGAGCTGTTTTTT.

This clone came up a few times. The J gene is TRBJ2-2, the V gene TRBV5-4; 7 positions match TRBD1. The germline V gene has CDR1 SGHNT and CDR2 YYREEE (reference sequence). Unmatched junction bases numbered 4, after V lost 4 bases and J lost 1 base. This CDR3 comprises 15 residues. CDR3 loop: CASSGGQRNTGELFF. CDR3 in DNA: TGTGCCAGCAGCGGGGGACAGCGGAACACCGGGGAGCTGTTTTTT.

The rearrangement uses TRBV14 and TRBJ1-6, with D possibly being TRBD1 (5 bases). The CDR3 totals 15 residues. V shed 4 bases and J shed 8 bases, with 15 bases lying between them. Germline lookup yields CDR1 SGHDN and CDR2 FVKESK. CDR3 nucleotides: TGTGCCAGCAGCCCAGGCTTTGGGGGTGATTCACCCCTCCACTTT. Translated: CASSPGFGGDSPLHF.

This chain joins TRBV4-1 and TRBJ1-6, with D perhaps matching TRBD1 (5 bases). CDR1 is MGHRA, CDR2 YSYEKL, per germline. The CDR3 runs to 15 residues. Trimming took off 5 bases at V and 6 bases at J, with 14 bases between the two ends. This chain's CDR3 is CASSTMRDSNSPLHF. CDR3 nucleotide sequence: TGCGCCAGCAGCACTATGAGAGACAGTAATTCACCCCTCCACTTT.

The chain links TRBV7-9 to TRBJ1-1, with 8 bases matching TRBD1. This CDR3 has 14 residues. The V gene end was trimmed by 6 bases and the J gene end by 0 bases; junction bases not matched to a gene: 3. Germline loops: CDR1 SEHNR, CDR2 FQNEAQ (reference sequence). CDR3 in DNA: TGTGCCAGCAGTCGGGACAGGCTGAACACTGAAGCTTTCTTT. Translating it yields CASSRDRLNTEAFF.

Concerning this clone itself: Other DNA sequences in the sample encode the same CDR3. CDR3 nucleotides: TGCAGCGTTGGGCAGCAAGAGACCCAGTACTTC. Its protein product is CSVGQQETQYF. The chain joins TRBV29-1 to TRBJ2-5; D is uncertain. This CDR3 is 11 amino acids long. The V end was cut by 4 bases, the J end by 2 bases, with 5 bases between. The germline V gene encodes CDR1 SQVTM and CDR2 ANQGSEA.

The chain carries TRBV29-1 and TRBJ2-3; D unclear. This CDR3 is 15 amino acids long. CDR1 is SQVTM and CDR2 is ANQGSEA in the germline V gene. Trimming shortened V by 6 bases and J by 0 bases, and 16 bases separated the two germline ends. CDR3 DNA sequence: TGCAGCGTCGATAACAGCGATGCTAGCACAGATACGCAGTATTTT. Protein sequence: CSVDNSDASTDTQYF.

V and J are TRBV18 and TRBJ2-1; unclear D gene. Trimming left V 3 bases short and J 8 bases short, with 5 bases between. The CDR3 covers 11 residues. Germline V gene data show CDR1 as KGHSH and CDR2 as LQKENI. The CDR3 DNA follows: TGTGCCAGCTCACCTGTCGATGAGCAGTTCTTC. Translation gives CASSPVDEQFF.

The chain joins TRBV29-1 to TRBJ1-2; D unclear. Germline CDR1 is SQVTM and CDR2 is ANQGSEA. V lost 0 bases, J lost 4 bases, and 6 bases lay in between. The CDR3 extends over 12 amino acids. CDR3 amino acids: CSVEEGRYGYTF. The CDR3, as DNA: TGCAGCGTTGAAGAGGGTCGCTATGGCTACACCTTC.

This chain joins TRBV2 and TRBJ1-1, with 7 bases aligning to TRBD1. From germline, CDR1 is SNHLY and CDR2 FYNNEI. V lost 3 bases to trimming and J lost 4 bases; unmatched junction nucleotides: 8. The CDR3 is made up of 15 amino acids. The chain's CDR3 is CASSEKAGGSTEAFF. For the CDR3, the DNA is TGTGCCAGCAGTGAGAAAGCAGGGGGTAGCACTGAAGCTTTCTTT.

The rearrangement joins TRBV11-2 to TRBJ2-2; 16 positions match TRBD2. Germline V CDR1 and CDR2: SGHAT, FQNNGV. Germline trimming cut 5 bases from V and 6 bases from J; bases unmatched to any gene: 9. This CDR3 has 18 residues. The CDR3 here is CASSPGTSGGAYAGELFF. CDR3 nucleotide sequence: TGTGCCAGCAGCCCGGGGACTAGCGGGGGGGCTTACGCCGGGGAGCTGTTTTTT.

This chain connects TRBV7-2 to TRBJ1-4; no reliable D call. This CDR3 contains 15 residues. V lost 4 bases and J lost 6, with 15 bases in between. Germline V CDR1 and CDR2: SGHTA, FQGNSA. The CDR3 loop is CASSSTGMRDEKLFF. CDR3 DNA: TGTGCCAGCAGCTCTACCGGGATGCGGGATGAAAAACTGTTTTTT.

The chain joins TRBV25-1 to TRBJ2-5, with D perhaps TRBD1 (5 bases). Germline CDR1 is MGHDK and CDR2 is SYGVNS. The V gene lost 4 bases and the J gene lost 5 bases, with 14 bases spanning the gap. This CDR3 has 14 residues. Here the CDR3 DNA reads TGTGCCAGCAGTGGCCAAGCAGGGATCGAGACCCAGTACTTC. Its translation is CASSGQAGIETQYF.

This chain joins TRBV2 and TRBJ2-7, with a tentative D call TRBD1 (5 bases). V lost 6 bases to trimming and J lost 9 bases, with 27 bases between them. Germline V gives CDR1 SNHLY, CDR2 FYNNEI. The CDR3 runs to 16 residues. The chain's CDR3 is CASSPVSVGVMMRQYF. CDR3 nucleotides: TGTGCCAGCAGCCCAGTGAGTGTAGGGGTGATGATGAGGCAGTACTTC.

This rearrangement joins TRBV5-1 to TRBJ2-7; 9 bases agree with TRBD1. This CDR3 is 16 amino acids long. V was clipped by 4 bases and J by 3 bases; unmatched bases: 11. Germline-derived CDR1 and CDR2 are SGHRS and YFSETQ. The CDR3 nucleotides are TGCGCCAGCAGCAAACCCCCGGGACAGGGTGGCTACGAGCAGTACTTC. Translation: CASSKPPGQGGYEQYF.

V and J are TRBV29-1 and TRBJ2-2; no definite D call. CDR1 and CDR2 (germline): SQVTM, ANQGSEA. This CDR3 is built from 11 residues. Written as DNA, the CDR3 is TGCGGAGTTTCGAACACCGGGGAGCTGTTTTTT. Translation: CGVSNTGELFF.

In its sample, this clone was seen a few times. V usage is TRBV19 and J usage is TRBJ2-2; TRBD1 aligns across 7 bases. Germline loops: CDR1 LNHDA, CDR2 SQIVND (reference sequence). Unmatched junction bases numbered 3, after V lost 5 bases and J lost 0 bases. This CDR3 has 15 residues. CDR3 amino acids: CASSQTGANTGELFF. Here the CDR3 DNA reads TGTGCCAGTAGTCAAACAGGGGCGAACACCGGGGAGCTGTTTTTT.

This chain connects TRBV5-1 to TRBJ2-5, with unresolved D. With 4 bases removed from V and 9 bases from J, the gap between germline ends came to 13 bases. The CDR3 is made up of 12 amino acids. Germline V gene data show CDR1 as SGHRS and CDR2 as YFSETQ. CDR3 in DNA: TGCGCCAGCAGCCTCGGTCAGGCGGCCCAGTACTTC. Residues: CASSLGQAAQYF.

The chain combines TRBV7-6 with TRBJ2-2; a weak D match, TRBD1 (5 bases). The CDR3 consists of 16 residues. The germline CDR1 and CDR2 sequences are SGHVS and FNYEAQ. V lost 1 base and J lost 4, with 13 bases in between. The chain's CDR3 is CASSLGTGLFTGELFF. CDR3 DNA: TGTGCCAGCAGCTTAGGCACAGGTTTATTCACCGGGGAGCTGTTTTTT.

This clone was observed a few times. This chain uses TRBV28 with TRBJ2-1; the match to TRBD1 covers 9 bases. Trimming cost V 5 bases and J 9 bases; bases outside gene matches: 17. This CDR3 region has 17 residues. Per germline, CDR1 MDHEN and CDR2 SYDVKM. For the CDR3, the DNA is TGTGCCAGCAGTGCCTATACCCCCTGGGACAGGGCCACTGAGCAGTTCTTC. Protein sequence: CASSAYTPWDRATEQFF.

This clone was seen once. The chain links TRBV9 to TRBJ1-1, with TRBD1 as a possible D gene (5 bases). V dropped 0 bases and J dropped 0 bases, with 15 bases sitting between them. Looked up from germline, CDR1 is SGDLS and CDR2 is YYNGEE. This CDR3 contains 17 residues. The CDR3 loop is CASSVASWGFVNTEAFF. CDR3 nucleotide sequence: TGTGCCAGCAGCGTAGCTTCTTGGGGCTTCGTGAACACTGAAGCTTTCTTT.

This clone showed up just a few times. This chain uses TRBV29-1 with TRBJ1-4; 7 nucleotides match TRBD1. The V gene end was trimmed by 6 bases and the J gene end by 8 bases; junction bases not matched to a gene: 15. The CDR3 loop spans 15 amino acids. Germline V gene sequence: CDR1 SQVTM, CDR2 ANQGSEA. This chain's CDR3 is CSVQASDRRREKLFF. The CDR3 region has the DNA TGCAGCGTCCAAGCGTCGGACAGGAGACGCGAAAAACTGTTTTTT.

This clone showed up just once. The chain joins TRBV29-1 to TRBJ2-5, with 7 positions matching TRBD2. The germline CDR1 and CDR2 sequences are SQVTM and ANQGSEA. Losses at the gene ends were 6 bases for V and 3 bases for J; bases not matched to a gene: 7. The CDR3 has 13 amino acids. The CDR3 sequence is CSVERGPKETQYF. CDR3 DNA: TGCAGCGTGGAGCGGGGCCCAAAAGAGACCCAGTACTTC.

This clone was counted a few times. This sequence joins TRBV7-3 and TRBJ2-3; weak D call: TRBD2 (6 bases). CDR1 is SGHTA, CDR2 FQGTGA, per germline. Trimming left V 2 bases short and J 6 bases short, with 18 bases between. The CDR3 extends over 16 amino acids. Written as DNA, the CDR3 is TGTGCCAGCAGCTTAGGTCGGGGGAATGACGGGGATACGCAGTATTTT. Translated, it gives CASSLGRGNDGDTQYF.

The V call is TRBV6-5, the J call TRBJ2-3; no firm D call. There are 12 residues in the CDR3. Germline V gene lookup returns CDR1 MNHEY and CDR2 SVGAGI. The germline V and J ends were trimmed by 4 bases and 5 bases, with 7 bases remaining between them. The CDR3 protein is CASSFSGDTQYF. The CDR3 bases are TGTGCCAGCAGTTTTAGTGGAGATACGCAGTATTTT.